A selection of T cell receptor beta chains follows, all from one sample in a study of cytomegalovirus exposure and HLA in healthy donors. The data were produced by immunoSEQ multiplex PCR, yet TCRdb's version contains in-frame clones alone and is incomplete. The sample includes under 60,000 clones, about 72% of them seen just once. The sequenced sample was PBMCs. Source of these receptors: a woman aged 40 to 50 in good health and CMV-seropositive. Both conserved end residues are part of each CDR3. Fields, in order: V gene, J gene, clone size, D gene, CDR3 protein, CDR3 DNA. The D gene is left open where the match is weak. For some rows the clone size is stated as once, few or many, or as a class when expanded; others skip it.

v_call: TRBV9
j_call: TRBJ1-3
clone_size: .
d_call: .
cdr3_aa: CASSPLGGTGNTIYF
cdr3_nt: TGTGCCAGCAGCCCTTTAGGGGGTACGGGAAACACCATATATTTT

v_call: TRBV5-4
j_call: TRBJ2-1
clone_size: .
d_call: TRBD2
cdr3_aa: CASTLRGGSYNEQFF
cdr3_nt: TGTGCCAGCACCCTGCGGGGGGGCTCCTACAATGAGCAGTTCTTC

v_call: TRBV18
j_call: TRBJ2-1
clone_size: .
d_call: TRBD1
cdr3_aa: CASSPPGTGYGEQFF
cdr3_nt: TGTGCCAGCTCACCACCCGGGACAGGTTACGGTGAGCAGTTCTTC

v_call: TRBV18
j_call: TRBJ1-5
clone_size: .
d_call: .
cdr3_aa: CASSNRGRITDEPQHF
cdr3_nt: TGTGCCAGCTCAAACCGGGGGAGGATTACGGATGAGCCCCAGCATTTT

v_call: TRBV15
j_call: TRBJ1-2
clone_size: .
d_call: .
cdr3_aa: CATSRERGLSGYTF
cdr3_nt: TGTGCCACCAGCAGAGAACGAGGGTTGAGCGGCTACACCTTC

v_call: TRBV4-3
j_call: TRBJ1-1
clone_size: .
d_call: TRBD1
cdr3_aa: CASSQGAPGGLGVTEAFF
cdr3_nt: TGCGCCAGCAGCCAAGGAGCCCCAGGGGGCCTTGGAGTCACTGAAGCTTTCTTT

v_call: TRBV7-6
j_call: TRBJ2-5
clone_size: .
d_call: .
cdr3_aa: CASRLGRGYQETQYF
cdr3_nt: TGTGCCAGCAGGCTGGGCCGAGGGTACCAAGAGACCCAGTACTTC

v_call: TRBV20-1
j_call: TRBJ2-1
clone_size: few
d_call: TRBD1
cdr3_aa: CSARVDREQFF
cdr3_nt: TGCAGTGCCCGAGTGGACAGGGAGCAGTTCTTC

v_call: TRBV27
j_call: TRBJ2-1
clone_size: few
d_call: .
cdr3_aa: CASSSQVSYNEQFF
cdr3_nt: TGTGCCAGCAGTTCCCAGGTCTCCTACAATGAGCAGTTCTTC

v_call: TRBV5-1
j_call: TRBJ2-3
clone_size: few
d_call: TRBD2
cdr3_aa: CASMLSGGQDTQYF
cdr3_nt: TGCGCCAGCATGCTTAGCGGGGGGCAGGATACGCAGTATTTT

v_call: TRBV28
j_call: TRBJ1-5
clone_size: .
d_call: .
cdr3_aa: CASSSQERYQPQHF
cdr3_nt: TGTGCCAGCAGTTCACAGGAGCGTTATCAGCCCCAGCATTTT

v_call: TRBV19
j_call: TRBJ1-6
clone_size: .
d_call: .
cdr3_aa: CASSTIGSPLHF
cdr3_nt: TGTGCCAGTAGCACTATTGGTTCACCCCTCCACTTT

v_call: TRBV4-1
j_call: TRBJ2-3
clone_size: few
d_call: TRBD2
cdr3_aa: CASSQDGGGRGVTQYF
cdr3_nt: TGCGCCAGCAGCCAAGATGGCGGGGGTCGGGGAGTCACGCAGTATTTT

v_call: TRBV5-1
j_call: TRBJ2-7
clone_size: .
d_call: TRBD1
cdr3_aa: CASSLDRTGGEQYF
cdr3_nt: TGCGCCAGCAGCTTGGATCGGACAGGGGGAGAGCAGTACTTC

v_call: TRBV13
j_call: TRBJ2-5
clone_size: .
d_call: .
cdr3_aa: CASSLAPGTQETQYF
cdr3_nt: TGTGCCAGCAGCTTAGCGCCCGGTACGCAAGAGACCCAGTACTTC

v_call: TRBV15
j_call: TRBJ1-2
clone_size: .
d_call: TRBD1
cdr3_aa: CATSRETGRANYGYTF
cdr3_nt: TGTGCCACCAGCAGAGAGACAGGGAGAGCTAACTATGGCTACACCTTC

v_call: TRBV5-1
j_call: TRBJ2-7
clone_size: .
d_call: TRBD1
cdr3_aa: CASSSGTGEYEQYF
cdr3_nt: TGCGCCAGCAGCTCCGGGACAGGGGAATACGAGCAGTACTTC

v_call: TRBV5-1
j_call: TRBJ2-7
clone_size: .
d_call: .
cdr3_aa: CASSSGQNSYEQYF
cdr3_nt: TGCGCCAGCAGCTCAGGACAGAACTCCTACGAGCAGTACTTC

v_call: TRBV5-4
j_call: TRBJ1-1
clone_size: .
d_call: .
cdr3_aa: CASSFQGIMNTEAFF
cdr3_nt: TGTGCCAGCAGCTTCCAGGGGATTATGAACACTGAAGCTTTCTTT

v_call: TRBV5-5
j_call: TRBJ1-4
clone_size: few
d_call: .
cdr3_aa: CASSLLGVEKLFF
cdr3_nt: TGTGCCAGCAGCTTGTTAGGGGTTGAAAAACTGTTTTTT

v_call: TRBV7-2
j_call: TRBJ2-6
clone_size: .
d_call: .
cdr3_aa: CASSSRGAGANVLTF
cdr3_nt: TGTGCCAGCAGCTCCAGGGGTGCTGGGGCCAACGTCCTGACTTTC

v_call: TRBV7-2
j_call: TRBJ1-1
clone_size: .
d_call: .
cdr3_aa: CASSPHYGRNTEAFF
cdr3_nt: TGTGCCAGCAGCCCCCACTATGGTCGGAACACTGAAGCTTTCTTT

v_call: TRBV20-1
j_call: TRBJ1-1
clone_size: .
d_call: .
cdr3_aa: CSARGGTEAFF
cdr3_nt: TGCAGTGCTAGGGGAGGGACTGAAGCTTTCTTT

v_call: TRBV5-1
j_call: TRBJ1-4
clone_size: .
d_call: TRBD1
cdr3_aa: CASSLGTGDEKLFF
cdr3_nt: TGCGCCAGCAGCCTGGGGACAGGGGATGAAAAACTGTTTTTT

v_call: TRBV7-5
j_call: TRBJ1-6
clone_size: .
d_call: .
cdr3_aa: CAKRSREDSPLHF
cdr3_nt: TGTGCGAAGAGGTCCAGGGAAGATTCACCCCTCCACTTT